The 25 T cell receptor beta chains presented below share a single source sample, sequenced in a study of PD-L1 blockade in urothelial cancer. Generated by immunoSEQ multiplex PCR, the TCRdb table keeps only in-frame clones and is missing some. The sample yields tens of thousands of clones, less than 90% seen once. Sample time point: pretreatment peripheral blood. Source: PBMCs, taken around atezolizumab (anti-PD-L1) treatment. Receptors were obtained from a man aged 70 or older with urothelial cancer.

The chain carries TRBV30 and TRBJ1-2; a weak D match, TRBD1 (6 bases). This CDR3 has 13 residues. Looked up from germline, CDR1 is GTSNPN and CDR2 is SVGIG (reference sequence). Between the trimmed V and J ends, which lost 3 bases and 7 bases, there was a span of 15 bases. The CDR3 DNA sequence: TGTGCCTGGAGGCCTCAGGGGAGTGGTGGCTACACCTTC. The encoded protein is CAWRPQGSGGYTF.

The chain employs TRBV6-1 and TRBJ2-6; D is possibly TRBD2 (6 bases). This CDR3 comprises 15 residues. The V and J ends lost 8 bases and 0 bases respectively, with 11 bases between them. Germline CDR1 MNHNS, CDR2 SASEGT. This CDR3 reads CASGGGYSGANVLTF. CDR3 DNA: TGTGCCAGCGGGGGAGGTTACTCTGGGGCCAACGTCCTGACTTTC.

The chain links TRBV5-4 to TRBJ2-7; unclear D gene. There are 14 residues in the CDR3. Germline V gene data show CDR1 as SGHNT and CDR2 as YYREEE (reference sequence). Trimming shortened V by 0 bases and J by 4 bases, and 11 bases separated the two germline ends. CDR3 coding DNA: TGTGCCAGCAGCTTGGACCTACGTACGTACGAGCAGTACTTC. As protein: CASSLDLRTYEQYF.

The CDR3 nucleotides are TGTGCCAGCAGTGTGACTAGCGGGAGGGGGCTTGGAACCGGGGAGCTGTTTTTT. Protein product: CASSVTSGRGLGTGELFF. The rearrangement links TRBV2 to TRBJ2-2; 14 positions match TRBD2. V gave up 4 bases and J gave up 5 bases; unmatched junction bases: 9. The CDR3 is 18 residues long. Per the germline V gene, CDR1 is SNHLY and CDR2 is FYNNEI.

The chain links TRBV7-8 to TRBJ1-5, with a tentative D call TRBD1 (5 bases). CDR1 is SGHVS and CDR2 is FQNEAQ in the germline V gene. This CDR3 is 16 amino acids long. V was shortened by 4 bases and J by 1 base, with 14 bases between the two germline ends. CDR3 sequence reads: CASSYDGGRSNQPQHF. The CDR3 DNA is TGTGCCAGCAGCTACGATGGGGGGAGAAGCAATCAGCCCCAGCATTTT.

The CDR3 DNA reads as TGTGCCAGCTCTCGGACAGGGCTGGACGAGCAGTACTTC. Its translation: CASSRTGLDEQYF. The chain employs TRBV18 and TRBJ2-7, with TRBD1 matching over 8 bases. Germline V gene sequence: CDR1 KGHSH, CDR2 LQKENI. The CDR3 spans 13 residues. J lost 5 bases, V lost 6 bases, and 6 bases had no gene match.

This sequence joins TRBV10-2 and TRBJ2-1; 16 positions match TRBD2. The CDR3 has 21 amino acids. J gave up 8 bases and V 8 bases, and 24 bases lay outside the gene matches. Germline V CDR1 and CDR2: WSHSY, SAAADI. The CDR3 loop reads CASARRSLQPTGTSGRDEQFF. The DNA of the CDR3 is TGCGCCAGCGCCCGCCGCAGTTTACAGCCCACCGGGACTAGCGGGAGGGATGAGCAGTTCTTC.

J is TRBJ2-7 and V is TRBV5-4, with D possibly matching TRBD1 (5 bases). CDR1 and CDR2 from the germline V gene are SGHNT and YYREEE (reference sequence). This CDR3 is 13 amino acids long. The V and J ends lost 1 base and 6 bases respectively, with 11 bases between them. The CDR3 bases are TGTGCCAGCAGCTTGTCAGGGTTGGTCGAGCAGTACTTC. This gives the protein CASSLSGLVEQYF.

V usage is TRBV4-1 and J usage is TRBJ2-7, with 9 bases matching TRBD2. Germline lookup yields CDR1 MGHRA and CDR2 YSYEKL. Trimming took 0 bases from V and 1 from J; bases not matched to a gene: 7. This CDR3 has 17 residues. This CDR3 reads CASSQDQELAGSYEQYF. The CDR3 region has the DNA TGCGCCAGCAGCCAAGATCAGGAACTAGCGGGTTCCTACGAGCAGTACTTC.

This chain joins TRBV18 and TRBJ2-1; TRBD1 matches 12 bases. This CDR3 contains 17 residues. The germline gives CDR1 KGHSH, CDR2 LQKENI. The ends lost 4 bases at V and 7 bases at J; junction bases unmatched: 11. CDR3 residues: CASSLFLTGQGANEQFF. The CDR3 nucleotides read TGTGCCAGCTCACTCTTTCTAACGGGACAGGGGGCAAATGAGCAGTTCTTC.

V usage is TRBV19 and J usage is TRBJ2-1, with 9 positions matching TRBD2. This CDR3 has 17 amino acids. Germline values: CDR1 LNHDA, CDR2 SQIVND (reference sequence). The trim removed 5 bases at V and 7 bases at J, leaving 15 bases unmatched. CDR3: CASSPDVGGLAGNEQFF. The DNA for the CDR3 is TGTGCCAGTAGTCCCGACGTAGGGGGACTAGCTGGGAATGAGCAGTTCTTC.

This chain joins TRBV9 and TRBJ2-2, with 8 nucleotides matching TRBD1. The germline CDR1 and CDR2 sequences are SGDLS and YYNGEE. The CDR3 is 16 residues long. J lost 5 bases, V lost 0 bases, and 6 bases had no gene match. CDR3 in amino acids: CASSVGSRGHTGELFF. The CDR3 DNA is TGTGCCAGCAGCGTAGGTTCCAGGGGGCATACCGGGGAGCTGTTTTTT.

About this clone itself: The sample holds other DNA sequences that translate to the same CDR3. CDR3 residues: CASSVGGSSYEQYF. The CDR3 DNA sequence: TGTGCCAGCAGCGTAGGCGGGAGCTCCTACGAGCAGTACTTC. The gene calls are TRBV9 and TRBJ2-7, with 7 bases lining up with TRBD2. The CDR3 totals 14 residues. V dropped 0 bases and J dropped 0; count of bases not matched to a gene: 0. Germline values: CDR1 SGDLS, CDR2 YYNGEE.

Only one count was recorded for this clone. This chain connects TRBV19 to TRBJ1-1, with a tentative D call TRBD1 (5 bases). The ends were cut back, 2 bases at V and 6 bases at J, with 10 bases in the middle. The CDR3 has 13 residues. CDR1 is LNHDA, CDR2 SQIVND, per germline (reference sequence). In DNA form, the CDR3 reads TGTGCCAGTAGTATAAGTGGGGCGGCTGAAGCTTTCTTT. Residues: CASSISGAAEAFF. The full variable domain, in which reference TRBV19 and TRBJ1-1 provide the parts outside the CDR3, is DGGITQSPKYLFRKEGQNVTLSCEQNLNHDAMYWYRQDPGQGLRLIYYSQIVNDFQKGDIAEGYSVSREKKESFPLTVTSAQKNPTAFYLCASSISGAAEAFFGQGTRLTVV.

This chain uses TRBV19 with TRBJ2-7; D is possibly TRBD1 (5 bases). V dropped 3 bases and J dropped 3 bases, with 12 bases sitting between them. The CDR3 is 14 residues long. Looked up from germline, CDR1 is LNHDA and CDR2 is SQIVND (reference sequence). Here the CDR3 DNA reads TGTGCCAGTAGTATTATGTCGCAGGGCTACGAGCAGTACTTC. As protein: CASSIMSQGYEQYF. Full variable domain (rest looked up from reference TRBV19 and TRBJ2-7): DGGITQSPKYLFRKEGQNVTLSCEQNLNHDAMYWYRQDPGQGLRLIYYSQIVNDFQKGDIAEGYSVSREKKESFPLTVTSAQKNPTAFYLCASSIMSQGYEQYFGPGTRLTVT.

The chain is built from TRBV2 and TRBJ2-7; a weak D match, TRBD1 (6 bases). Deletions cut 7 bases from V and 0 bases from J, with 10 bases between. The CDR3 covers 13 residues. Per germline, CDR1 SNHLY and CDR2 FYNNEI. CDR3 amino acids: CASKGVGSYEQYF. Here the CDR3 DNA reads TGTGCCAGCAAGGGGGTCGGCTCCTACGAGCAGTACTTC.

Concerning this clone: This sample includes further DNA sequences coding for the same CDR3. This chain connects TRBV15 to TRBJ1-1; tentatively, D is TRBD1 (5 bases). Germline loops: CDR1 LNHNV, CDR2 YYDKDF (reference sequence). The CDR3 sequence is 13 residues long. V was cut by 1 base and J by 5 bases, with 8 bases left in between. The CDR3 DNA reads as TGTGCCACCAGCAGAGGGGGGGATACTGAAGCTTTCTTT. This translates into CATSRGGDTEAFF.

This sequence joins TRBV13 and TRBJ2-3; perhaps TRBD2 as D (5 bases). CDR3 length: 16 residues. The germline CDR1 and CDR2 sequences are PRHDT and FYEKMQ (reference sequence). Deletions cut 6 bases from V and 14 bases from J, with 30 bases between. CDR3: CASSYASGQEVRYAYF. Here the CDR3 DNA reads TGTGCCAGCAGTTACGCAAGCGGTCAGGAGGTCAGATACGCGTATTTT.

The V and J genes are TRBV7-2 and TRBJ2-7; TRBD1 is a possible D gene (5 bases). The CDR3 runs 13 residues. The germline gives CDR1 SGHTA, CDR2 FQGNSA. The V and J ends lost 6 bases and 2 bases respectively, with 11 bases between them. CDR3 sequence: CASRSTGAYEQYF. The CDR3 region has the DNA TGTGCCAGCAGGAGCACAGGAGCCTACGAGCAGTACTTC.

This clone has only one observation. This sequence joins TRBV6-5 and TRBJ2-7; the match to TRBD2 covers 7 bases. With 5 bases clipped from V and 3 bases from J, the junction kept 7 bases outside the gene matches. This CDR3 is 14 amino acids long. Germline V lookup: CDR1 MNHEY, CDR2 SVGAGI. The CDR3 region is CASSPPSGVYEQYF. Here the CDR3 DNA reads TGTGCCAGCAGTCCCCCTAGCGGAGTCTACGAGCAGTACTTC.

V gene TRBV6-6 combines with J gene TRBJ1-5; a weak D match, TRBD1 (5 bases). The V end was cut by 7 bases, the J end by 6 bases, with 16 bases between. CDR3 length equals 14 residues. CDR1 is MNHNY, CDR2 SVGAGI, per germline (reference sequence). CDR3 region: CASTTVGGLQPQHF. CDR3 in DNA: TGTGCCAGCACCACGGTTGGGGGACTTCAGCCCCAGCATTTT.

This clone was detected only a few times. The rearrangement links TRBV27 to TRBJ1-2; 8 bases agree with TRBD1. CDR3 size: 13 residues. Per the germline V gene, CDR1 is MNHEY and CDR2 is SMNVEV (reference sequence). Unmatched junction bases numbered 12, after V lost 5 bases and J lost 13 bases. The CDR3 sequence is CASSHGQGSWGTF. CDR3 bases: TGTGCCAGCAGTCACGGACAGGGCTCGTGGGGCACCTTC.

This clone occurred many times. The V call is TRBV29-1, the J call TRBJ1-2; 10 positions agree with TRBD1. The germline gives CDR1 SQVTM, CDR2 ANQGSEA. The CDR3 is made up of 15 amino acids. Losses at the gene ends were 5 bases for V and 0 bases for J; bases not matched to a gene: 6. Written as DNA, the CDR3 is TGCAGCGTTTTGGGGACAGGGGCAGCTAACTATGGCTACACCTTC. Translating it yields CSVLGTGAANYGYTF.

This clone was seen a few times. The chain carries TRBV30 and TRBJ1-2; possible D gene TRBD1, 5 bases. Germline V gene sequence: CDR1 GTSNPN, CDR2 SVGIG (reference sequence). This CDR3 has 14 residues. V dropped 0 bases and J dropped 2 bases, with 10 bases sitting between them. The DNA of the CDR3 is TGTGCCTGGAGTGTGTACAGGACAAACTATGGCTACACCTTC. This codes for CAWSVYRTNYGYTF.

V is TRBV30 and J is TRBJ2-7; no clear D gene. Germline assignment: CDR1 GTSNPN and CDR2 SVGIG (reference sequence). The CDR3 consists of 14 residues. The V end lost 3 bases, the J end lost 3 bases, and 15 bases lay between the germline ends. The CDR3 region has the DNA TGTGCCTGGAGCGCCCGGTGGAGAAACTACGAGCAGTACTTC. This gives the protein CAWSARWRNYEQYF.